This T cell receptor (beta chain) was recorded in a study of cytomegalovirus exposure and HLA in healthy donors. Amplification used 60 Vbeta primers and 13 Jbeta primers. Data came from immunoSEQ multiplex PCR; TCRdb stores just in-frame clones and leaves some out. The repertoire holds 150,000 to 200,000 clones, with 85% to 90% as singletons. Germline CDR1 reads SNHLY; CDR2 reads FYNNEI. This CDR3 has 16 amino acids. V shed 4 bases, J shed 5 bases, and the junction held 10 bases outside the gene matches. The sample was PBMCs. This sequence was found in a woman younger than 35 in good health and CMV-seronegative. The genes are TRBV2 and TRBJ1-4, with 7 nucleotides matching TRBD1. CDR3: CASSVGRQGLNEKLFF. The CDR3 DNA is TGTGCCAGCAGTGTGGGAAGACAGGGATTAAATGAAAAACTGTTTTTT. The full variable domain, with the rest looked up from reference TRBV2 and TRBJ1-4, is EPEVTQTPSHQVTQMGQEVILRCVPISNHLYFYWYRQILGQKVEFLVSFYNNEISEKSEIFDDQFSVERPDGSNFTLKIRSTKLEDSAMYFCASSVGRQGLNEKLFFGSGTQLSVL.